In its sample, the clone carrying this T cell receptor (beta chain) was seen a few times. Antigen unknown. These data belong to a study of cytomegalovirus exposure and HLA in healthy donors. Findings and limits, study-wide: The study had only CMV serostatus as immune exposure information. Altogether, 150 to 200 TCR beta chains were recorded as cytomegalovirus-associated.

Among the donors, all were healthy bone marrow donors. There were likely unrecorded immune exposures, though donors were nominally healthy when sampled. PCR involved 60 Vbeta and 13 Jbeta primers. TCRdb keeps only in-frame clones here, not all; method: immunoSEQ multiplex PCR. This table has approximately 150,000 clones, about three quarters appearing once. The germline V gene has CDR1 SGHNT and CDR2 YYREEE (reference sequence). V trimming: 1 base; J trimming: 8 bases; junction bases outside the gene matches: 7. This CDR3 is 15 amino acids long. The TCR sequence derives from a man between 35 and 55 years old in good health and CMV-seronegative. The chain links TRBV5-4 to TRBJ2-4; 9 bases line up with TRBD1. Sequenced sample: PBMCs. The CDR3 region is CASSLRTGAFDIQYF. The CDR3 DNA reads TGTGCCAGCAGCTTGCGGACAGGGGCTTTTGACATTCAGTACTTC. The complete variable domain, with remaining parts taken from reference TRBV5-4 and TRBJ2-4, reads ETGVTQSPTHLIKTRGQQVTLRCSSQSGHNTVSWYQQALGQGPQFIFQYYREEENGRGNFPPRFSGLQFPNYSSELNVNALELDDSALYLCASSLRTGAFDIQYFGAGTRLSVL.